Below, 5 T cell receptor beta chains from the same sample are listed, as sequenced in a study of blood T cell repertoires in COVID-19. Some clones are missing from TCRdb's copy, which holds only in-frame ones; the method was immunoSEQ multiplex PCR. The table shows 120,000 or so clones, with around three quarters occurring only once. Specimen: peripheral blood. These receptors all stem from a man aged 35 to 55 with active or convalescent COVID-19.

The chain combines TRBV30 with TRBJ1-1; D is undetermined. Germline CDR1 reads GTSNPN; CDR2 reads SVGIG (reference sequence). Deletions cut 0 bases from V and 10 bases from J, with 18 bases between. The CDR3 runs to 14 residues. CDR3 in DNA: TGTGCCTGGAGTGTACAAAACAACCCCAGGCCAGCTTTCTTT. It codes for CAWSVQNNPRPAFF.

This chain connects TRBV5-4 to TRBJ2-7, with a possible D match to TRBD1 (5 bases). In germline, CDR1 is SGHNT, CDR2 YYREEE (reference sequence). V lost 4 bases and J 2 bases, leaving 13 bases between the germline ends. CDR3 size: 14 residues. CDR3 in DNA: TGTGCCAGCAGCCCCAAGGGGAAAGCCTACGAGCAGTACTTC. Its translation: CASSPKGKAYEQYF.

The chain links TRBV14 to TRBJ2-1; 9 bases are shared with TRBD2. V lost 2 bases and J lost 3; bases outside the gene matches: 8. CDR1 is SGHDN and CDR2 is FVKESK in the germline V gene. This CDR3 is built from 17 residues. This CDR3 reads CASSQPVAGAFYNEQFF. The CDR3, as DNA: TGTGCCAGCAGCCAACCCGTAGCGGGAGCATTCTACAATGAGCAGTTCTTC.

This clone was seen only a few times. The chain is built from TRBV2 and TRBJ1-6; tentative D call: TRBD1 (6 bases). Germline values: CDR1 SNHLY, CDR2 FYNNEI. Trimming shortened V by 6 bases and J by 10 bases, and 19 bases separated the two germline ends. The CDR3 consists of 15 residues. CDR3 in amino acids: CASSRDGGSRSPLHF. The DNA for the CDR3 is TGTGCCAGCAGCCGGGATGGGGGCTCTCGGTCACCCCTCCACTTT.

The chain combines TRBV29-1 with TRBJ1-4; D is unclear. The V gene's germline CDR1 is SQVTM and CDR2 ANQGSEA. Trimming cost V 6 bases and J 8 bases, with 13 bases left between them. The CDR3 covers 12 residues. CDR3 loop: CSVSAREEKLFF. CDR3 DNA sequence: TGCAGCGTCTCTGCGAGGGAAGAAAAACTGTTTTTT.